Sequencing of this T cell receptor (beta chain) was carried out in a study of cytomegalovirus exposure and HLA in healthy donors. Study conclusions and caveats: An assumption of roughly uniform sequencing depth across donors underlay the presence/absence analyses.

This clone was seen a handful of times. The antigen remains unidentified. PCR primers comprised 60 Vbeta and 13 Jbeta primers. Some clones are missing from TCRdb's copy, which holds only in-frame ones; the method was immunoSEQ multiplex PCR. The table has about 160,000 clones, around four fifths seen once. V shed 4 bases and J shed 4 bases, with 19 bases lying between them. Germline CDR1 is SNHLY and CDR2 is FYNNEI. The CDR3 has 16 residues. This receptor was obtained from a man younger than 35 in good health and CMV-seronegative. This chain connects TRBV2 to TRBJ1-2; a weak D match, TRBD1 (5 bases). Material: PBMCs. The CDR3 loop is CASSGAGTGLGYGYTF. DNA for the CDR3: TGTGCCAGCAGTGGCGCCGGGACTGGCTTGGGCTATGGCTACACCTTC.